This T cell receptor (beta chain) was sequenced for a study of T cells after yellow fever vaccination. The trim removed 2 bases at V and 0 bases at J, leaving 3 bases unmatched. The V gene's germline CDR1 is SGHRS and CDR2 YFSETQ. The CDR3 runs to 16 residues. Using its own MiXCR run on the 5' RACE reads, TCRdb lists one record per CDR3 protein. The data contain more than 110,000 distinct CDR3 sequences, less than 8.5% of them seen just once; the ten biggest clones take up 0.5% to 0.65%. Study outcomes and limitations: Primary-vaccination clones mostly resurfaced post-booster (under 98% CD4, 85% to 90% CD8). Just a small share of clonotypes turned up in the CD4 compartment as well as the CD8 compartment.

This clonotype occurred many times. The antigen remains undetermined. This sequence was found in a man aged 30 to 45 who received the YFV17D yellow fever vaccine. This rearrangement joins TRBV5-1 to TRBJ2-2; TRBD1 matches 8 bases. This sample comprised CD4+ T cells sorted from PBMCs, obtained 10 days after the yellow fever booster vaccination. CDR3 in DNA: TGCGCCAGCAGCTTTTCAGGGGGCGCGAACACCGGGGAGCTGTTTTTT. Its translation: CASSFSGGANTGELFF.